This TCR beta chain was identified in a study of response to subunit inactivated influenza vaccine. TCRdb called the RT-PCR reads again in MiXCR, with one record for every CDR3 protein. The table records more than 700,000 distinct CDR3 sequences, approximately 22% of them present only once. Study outcomes and limitations: It was suggested by the authors that few new T cells are recruited by each seasonal influenza vaccination.

The CDR3 is 13 amino acids. The junction had 2 bases not matched to a gene; V was cut back by 4 bases and J by 4 bases. A note on this clonotype: The antigen is undetermined.

This sequence was found in a middle-aged man who received an inactivated influenza vaccine. V and J are TRBV12-3 or TRBV12-4 and TRBJ2-7; 9 nucleotides line up with TRBD2. Sample: PBMCs from blood, taken about 5 days after vaccination. The CDR3 loop is CASSWTSEYEQYF. The CDR3 nucleotides are TGTGCCAGCAGTTGGACTAGCGAGTACGAGCAGTACTTC.